The 18 T cell receptor beta chains reported below all come from one sample, sequenced in a study of blood T cells in healthy people across ages. Sample-barcoded 5' priming and a J-beta primer mix drove a second PCR of roughly 6 to 12 cycles. TCRdb used MiXCR to reprocess the 5' RACE reads, holding one entry per CDR3 protein. Altogether hundreds of thousands of distinct CDR3 sequences are present, around 24% being singletons, with the ten largest covering just under 9%. This same sample was also taken into another study, of T cells of mothers and their children.

The source material was blood. The receptors originated from a boy aged 5-17 years in good health.

This clonotype has a count of ten or more. V usage is TRBV5-1 and J usage is TRBJ1-5; TRBD1 matches at 9 bases. The V and J ends lost 4 bases and 5 bases, in that order; junction bases with no gene match: 10. The CDR3 spans 16 residues. Germline V gene lookup returns CDR1 SGHRS and CDR2 YFSETQ. The CDR3 is CASSPGGGQGHQPQHF. The CDR3 nucleotides read TGCGCCAGCAGCCCTGGTGGGGGACAGGGCCATCAGCCCCAGCATTTT.

This clonotype came up a few times. V and J are TRBV29-1 and TRBJ2-1; 8 positions agree with TRBD1. CDR1 is SQVTM and CDR2 is ANQGSEA in the germline V gene. CDR3 length equals 15 residues. Trimming at V came to 1 base and at J to 7 bases, leaving 9 bases not matched to a gene. CDR3 coding DNA: TGCAGCGTTGAAGGGCACCCCAGGGGGCTGAATGAGCAGTTCTTC. It translates to CSVEGHPRGLNEQFF.

The V gene is TRBV7-9, the J gene TRBJ1-1; 8 bases map to TRBD1. Losses at the gene ends were 3 bases for V and 6 bases for J; bases not matched to a gene: 9. CDR1 is SEHNR, CDR2 FQNEAQ, per germline (reference sequence). CDR3 length: 15 amino acids. This CDR3 reads CASSFADREYSEAFF. CDR3 DNA sequence: TGTGCCAGCAGCTTTGCGGACAGGGAATACTCTGAAGCTTTCTTT.

This chain connects TRBV29-1 to TRBJ2-2, with 8 bases matching TRBD1. This CDR3 contains 15 residues. The germline V gene has CDR1 SQVTM and CDR2 ANQGSEA. The trim removed 1 base at V and 4 bases at J, leaving 5 bases unmatched. DNA for the CDR3: TGCAGCGTTGAAGTTGGACAGGGAGGCACCGGGGAGCTGTTTTTT. Amino acid sequence: CSVEVGQGGTGELFF.

The chain uses TRBV12-3 or TRBV12-4 and TRBJ2-5, with D tentatively TRBD2 (7 bases). This CDR3 region has 17 residues. Trimming left V 3 bases short and J 1 base short, with 18 bases between. CDR3 in DNA: TGTGCCAGCAGTTTTCGGGGCGGGGGCAGGCGCCAAGAGACCCAGTACTTC. It codes for CASSFRGGGRRQETQYF.

CDR3 loop: CASSDLDQPQHF. For the CDR3, the DNA is TGTGCCAGCAGCGACCTGGATCAGCCCCAGCATTTT. The V call is TRBV28, the J call TRBJ1-5; D gene uncertain. From germline, CDR1 is MDHEN and CDR2 SYDVKM. V dropped 6 bases and J dropped 5 bases, with 8 bases sitting between them. This CDR3 spans 12 amino acids.

The chain recombines TRBV6-2 or TRBV6-3 with TRBJ2-2; D might be TRBD1 or TRBD2, each matching 7 bases. V lost 11 bases and J lost 1, with 14 bases in between. The CDR3 spans 14 residues. CDR1 is MNHEY, CDR2 SVGEGT, per germline. CDR3 in amino acids: CAEGAGENTGELFF. CDR3 nucleotides: TGTGCCGAGGGGGCGGGGGAGAACACCGGGGAGCTGTTTTTT.

This chain connects TRBV6-5 to TRBJ1-5; D gene unclear. With 0 bases removed from V and 3 bases from J, the gap between germline ends came to 6 bases. This CDR3 comprises 14 residues. Germline CDR1 MNHEY, CDR2 SVGAGI. The CDR3 here is CASSYSPDNQPQHF. The CDR3, as DNA: TGTGCCAGCAGTTACTCGCCCGACAATCAGCCCCAGCATTTT.

V and J are TRBV11-1 and TRBJ1-3; D gene uncertain. Trimming took 3 bases from V and 2 from J, leaving 11 bases between them. CDR1 is SGHAT and CDR2 is FQDESV in the germline V gene (reference sequence). This CDR3 contains 15 residues. In nucleotides, the CDR3 is TGTGCCAGCAGCTTTCAGGAATCGGCTGGAAACACCATATATTTT. The encoded protein is CASSFQESAGNTIYF. The full variable domain, rest sourced from reference TRBV11-1 and TRBJ1-3, is EAEVAQSPRYKITEKSQAVAFWCDPISGHATLYWYRQILGQGPELLVQFQDESVVDDSQLPKDRFSAERLKGVDSTLKIQPAELGDSAMYLCASSFQESAGNTIYFGEGSWLTVV.

This clonotype was detected ten times or more. The chain carries TRBV24-1 and TRBJ2-2, with no clear D. This CDR3 has 12 residues. Germline CDR1 is KGHDR and CDR2 is SFDVKD. Trimming took off 0 bases at V and 6 bases at J, with 1 base between the two ends. CDR3: CATSDLPGELFF. In DNA, the CDR3 is TGTGCCACCAGTGATTTGCCCGGGGAGCTGTTTTTT.

This clonotype was seen more than once but under ten times. The DNA for the CDR3 is TGTACCAGCAGCTTAGGAGGAGAGTGGATCTACGAGCAGTACTTC. Its protein is CTSSLGGEWIYEQYF. The chain employs TRBV7-2 and TRBJ2-7; D uncertain. The V end was cut by 1 base, the J end by 3 bases, with 13 bases between. The germline V gene has CDR1 SGHTA and CDR2 FQGNSA. The CDR3 is made up of 15 amino acids.

The V and J genes are TRBV5-6 and TRBJ1-2; D not resolved. V dropped 0 bases and J dropped 5 bases, with 14 bases sitting between them. CDR1 is SGHDT, CDR2 YYEEEE, per germline. The CDR3 runs 15 residues. The CDR3: CASSLVGDGGYGYTF. The DNA for the CDR3 is TGTGCCAGCAGCTTGGTTGGGGATGGAGGTTATGGCTACACCTTC.

The sample holds a few counts of this clonotype. The V call is TRBV3-1, the J call TRBJ2-4, with 8 bases fitting TRBD1. Germline V gene lookup returns CDR1 LGHDT and CDR2 YNNKEL (reference sequence). The CDR3 has 14 residues. Trimming took 5 bases from V and 6 from J; bases not matched to a gene: 6. CDR3 residues: CASSLTGTGNIQYF. DNA for the CDR3: TGTGCCAGCAGCTTGACCGGGACAGGAAACATTCAGTACTTC.

Points on this clonotype: Relative to the germline gene, one junction end is altered; a read error may explain this. This chain connects TRBV7-2 to TRBJ2-5; 9 nucleotides agree with TRBD2. The CDR3 has 17 amino acids. Germline CDR1 and CDR2: SGHTA and FQGNSA. The CDR3 loop is CASSGQTSGILPETQCF. The CDR3 nucleotides read TGTGCCAGCAGCGGACAGACTAGCGGTATCCTTCCAGAGACCCAGTGCTTC.

The V gene is TRBV7-9, the J gene TRBJ2-3; TRBD1 matches at 7 bases. CDR1 is SEHNR, CDR2 FQNEAQ, per germline (reference sequence). The CDR3 has 15 residues. After removal of 3 bases from V and 0 bases from J, the junction contained 3 bases not matched to a gene. The CDR3 region has the DNA TGTGCCAGCAGCTTCCGGGACAGCAGCACAGATACGCAGTATTTT. Its protein is CASSFRDSSTDTQYF.

The chain recombines TRBV11-2 with TRBJ2-7; D might be TRBD1 (6 bases). V dropped 4 bases and J dropped 3 bases, with 22 bases sitting between them. The germline V gene has CDR1 SGHAT and CDR2 FQNNGV. The CDR3 is 17 amino acids. CDR3 amino acids: CASSSSFRRDTNYEQYF. The CDR3 bases are TGTGCCAGCAGCTCGTCTTTCCGTCGGGACACGAACTACGAGCAGTACTTC. The variable domain in full, completed from reference TRBV11-2 and TRBJ2-7, reads EAGVAQSPRYKIIEKRQSVAFWCNPISGHATLYWYQQILGQGPKLLIQFQNNGVVDDSQLPKDRFSAERLKGVDSTLKIQPAKLEDSAVYLCASSSSFRRDTNYEQYFGPGTRLTVT.

This sequence joins TRBV14 and TRBJ1-1; D uncertain. The germline V gene encodes CDR1 SGHDN and CDR2 FVKESK. Trimming removed 5 bases at V and 10 bases at J, with 11 bases between. The length of the CDR3 is 11 residues. As DNA, the CDR3 is TGTGCCAGCAGCTCGTACCTCAGAGCTTTCTTT. Protein product: CASSSYLRAFF.

Written as DNA, the CDR3 is TGCGCCAGCAGCCAGGGGACAGGTTATAGCTCTGGAAACACCATATATTTT. Encoded protein: CASSQGTGYSSGNTIYF. This rearrangement joins TRBV4-1 to TRBJ1-3; 8 positions agree with TRBD1. The V segment lost 3 bases and the J segment 0 bases; nucleotides outside the gene matches: 7. This CDR3 has 17 amino acids. Germline V gene lookup returns CDR1 MGHRA and CDR2 YSYEKL.